This TCR beta chain is drawn from a study of liver allograft versus peripheral blood T cells. Study background: Repertoires of T cell receptors in transplanted livers were compared with recipients' peripheral blood repertoires.

Note on this clonotype: Its antigen is not identified.

TCRdb fed the reads into MiXCR, producing one record per CDR3 protein. The sample includes over 9,000 distinct CDR3 sequences, approximately 18% of them seen just once. Study findings and constraints: In liver allografts, T cell receptor repertoires reportedly differed from the repertoires found in peripheral blood.

This CDR3 contains 13 residues. Germline CDR1 reads SGHTA; CDR2 reads FQGNSA. Trimming removed 0 bases from V and 4 bases from J, with 6 bases in between. This receptor was identified in a human patient who had a liver transplant. A share of the T cells may be of graft donor origin. The chain links TRBV7-2 to TRBJ1-1; unclear D gene. The CDR3 here is CASSLAVATEAFF. The CDR3 DNA reads TGTGCCAGCAGCTTAGCGGTTGCCACTGAAGCTTTCTTT.